This T cell receptor beta chain originates from a study of blood T cell repertoires in COVID-19. Study background: Some COVID-19 samples were acute and others convalescent; all came from the United States, Italy and Spain.

Clones were sequenced by immunoSEQ multiplex PCR, and TCRdb holds only the in-frame ones, with some missing. The sample includes tens of thousands of clones, more than 75% of them seen just once. The germline V gene encodes CDR1 MNHEY and CDR2 SMNVEV (reference sequence). This CDR3 contains 21 residues. Trimming at V came to 4 bases and at J to 9 bases, leaving 24 bases not matched to a gene. The TCR was taken from a human donor in a cohort sampled during active COVID-19. V and J are TRBV27 and TRBJ2-1, with 13 nucleotides matching TRBD2. Sequencing used peripheral blood. The CDR3 loop is CASSSLPRLAGGGRDSSEQFF. Here the CDR3 DNA reads TGTGCCAGCAGTTCCTTACCCCGACTAGCGGGAGGCGGGAGGGACTCCAGTGAGCAGTTCTTC.